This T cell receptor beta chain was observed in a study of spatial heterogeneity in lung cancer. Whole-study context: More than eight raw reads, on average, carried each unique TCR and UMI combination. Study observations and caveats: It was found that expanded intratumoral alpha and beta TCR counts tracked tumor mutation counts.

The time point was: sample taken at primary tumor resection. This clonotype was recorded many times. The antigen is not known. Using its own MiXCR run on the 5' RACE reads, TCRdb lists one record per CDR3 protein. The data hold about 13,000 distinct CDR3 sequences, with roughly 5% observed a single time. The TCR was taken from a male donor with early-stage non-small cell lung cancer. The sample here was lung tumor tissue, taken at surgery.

The CDR3 coding sequence is TGTGCCAGCAGCCAACAGGGATACGAGCAGTACTTC. Protein product: CASSQQGYEQYF. The chain couples TRBV2 to TRBJ2-7; maybe TRBD1 (6 bases). V lost 6 bases and J lost 4, with 10 bases in between. This CDR3 is 12 amino acids long. Germline V gene data show CDR1 as SNHLY and CDR2 as FYNNEI.